This paragraph covers one TCR beta chain sequence. The antigen is undetermined. These data belong to a study of cytomegalovirus exposure and HLA in healthy donors. Study-wide findings and caveats: A later examination showed that TCR association rates differed by HLA locus, with DRB1 most and HLA-C fewest. The study reported that TCR beta sequences accurately predicted HLA-A and HLA-B alleles in most subjects.

The CDR3 loop spans 16 amino acids. V dropped 3 bases and J dropped 0; count of bases not matched to a gene: 5. Germline loops: CDR1 LNHDA, CDR2 SQIVND (reference sequence). PCR used 60 Vbeta primers and 13 Jbeta primers. Profiling relied on immunoSEQ multiplex PCR, and the TCRdb table lists in-frame clones only, not all of them. The sample has about 160,000 clones, roughly four fifths seen once. This sequence was found in a male donor in good health and CMV-seropositive. The rearrangement uses TRBV19 and TRBJ2-4; 7 bases are shared with TRBD2. The sample taken for sequencing was PBMCs. The CDR3 region has the DNA TGTGCCAGTAGTATCGGCGGGAGACTAGCCAAAAACATTCAGTACTTC. It encodes CASSIGGRLAKNIQYF.